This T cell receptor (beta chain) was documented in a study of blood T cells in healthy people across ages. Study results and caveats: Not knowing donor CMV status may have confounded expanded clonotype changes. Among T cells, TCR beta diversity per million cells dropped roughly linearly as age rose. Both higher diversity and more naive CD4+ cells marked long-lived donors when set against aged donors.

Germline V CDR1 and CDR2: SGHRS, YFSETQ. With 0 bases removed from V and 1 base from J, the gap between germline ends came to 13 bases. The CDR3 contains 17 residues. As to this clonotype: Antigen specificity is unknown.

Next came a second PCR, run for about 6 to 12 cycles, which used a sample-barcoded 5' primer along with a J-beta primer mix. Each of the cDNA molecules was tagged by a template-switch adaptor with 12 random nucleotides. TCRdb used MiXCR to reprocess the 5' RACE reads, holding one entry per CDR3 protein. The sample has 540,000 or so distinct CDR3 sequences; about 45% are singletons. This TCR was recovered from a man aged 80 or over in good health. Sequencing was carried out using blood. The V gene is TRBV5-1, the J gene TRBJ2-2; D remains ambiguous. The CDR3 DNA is TGCGCCAGCAGCTTGGCCACGTCTCCCCGGAACACCGGGGAGCTGTTTTTT. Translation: CASSLATSPRNTGELFF.